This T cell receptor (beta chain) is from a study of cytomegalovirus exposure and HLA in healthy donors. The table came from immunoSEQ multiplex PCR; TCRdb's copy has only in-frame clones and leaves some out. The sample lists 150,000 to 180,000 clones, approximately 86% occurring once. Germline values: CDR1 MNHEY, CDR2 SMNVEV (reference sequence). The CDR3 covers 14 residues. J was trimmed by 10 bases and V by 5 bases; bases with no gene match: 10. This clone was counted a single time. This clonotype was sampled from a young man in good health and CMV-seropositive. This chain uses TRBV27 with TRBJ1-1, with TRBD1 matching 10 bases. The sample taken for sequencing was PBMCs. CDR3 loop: CASSPGTGDFGAFF. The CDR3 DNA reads TGTGCCAGCAGTCCAGGGACAGGGGACTTCGGAGCTTTCTTT.